The source of this T cell receptor (beta chain) is a study of human T cells and chemical hapten exposure. Trimming removed 4 bases at V and 5 bases at J, with 14 bases between. The CDR3 is made up of 14 amino acids. Germline assignment: CDR1 LNHDA and CDR2 SQIVND (reference sequence). Attachment of unique molecular identifiers to individual cDNA molecules was performed in the library. MiXCR, applied by TCRdb to the RACE reads, yields one record per CDR3 protein. The table records roughly 43,000 distinct CDR3 sequences, about 3.7% of them present only once. This clonotype came up a few times. Sample time point: healthy volunteer bleed at 6 weeks. Unfractionated whole blood was the source from which total RNA was extracted.

The sequence came from a human donor in good health. Some clones in this sample may be carry-over from other donors' samples. The material sequenced was whole blood. This chain uses TRBV19 with TRBJ2-5; tentatively, D is TRBD1 (5 bases). CDR3 amino acids: CASSTNRQSETQYF. The CDR3 bases are TGTGCCAGTAGTACGAATCGACAGAGCGAGACCCAGTACTTC.